There are many counts of the clone carrying this T cell receptor (beta chain). Its specificity is unknown. Each patient came to thyroid surgery without any prior treatment (of any kind). This record comes from a study of metastatic and nonmetastatic thyroid tumors. Study-level background: Blood and tumor or nodule tissue repertoires from malignant and benign thyroid patients were compared.

Deletions cut 2 bases from V and 0 bases from J, with 8 bases between. This CDR3 spans 15 amino acids. Germline V CDR1 and CDR2: LNHDA, SQIVND (reference sequence). Source study methods: Clinicopathological groups of papillary thyroid cancer showed CDR3 differences that were used to build a distant-metastasis classifier. TCRdb re-called the PCR reads via MiXCR. These V and J calls originate from TCRdb's pipeline instead of the authors' own analysis. The profile covers approximately 84,000 clones, with approximately 15% appearing a single time and 3.6% taken by the ten largest. The study's findings and limits: According to reports, the diversity of TCR beta was significantly higher in malignant thyroid tumors than in benign nodules, and this held in both blood and tumor samples.

The genes are TRBV19 and TRBJ1-5; no clear D gene. Sequenced sample: blood. The receptor was isolated from a female donor with papillary thyroid cancer or a benign thyroid nodule (not recorded which). Some clones in this sample may be carry-over from other donors' samples. The CDR3 region is CASSIRDISNQPQHF. In nucleotides, the CDR3 is TGTGCCAGTAGTATACGAGATATTAGCAATCAGCCCCAGCATTTT.